This T cell receptor beta chain was captured by sequencing in a study of cytomegalovirus exposure and HLA in healthy donors. Findings of the study overall: Per a prior analysis, the majority of TCR beta V segments were productive roughly 87% or roughly 30% of the time. A cluster of highly shared sequence variants was likely a sequencing artifact. A missense variant in DCLRE1C was later tied to TCR beta V- and J-gene trimming.

With 60 Vbeta and 13 Jbeta primers, the PCR was carried out. The table came from immunoSEQ multiplex PCR; TCRdb's copy has only in-frame clones and leaves some out. This sample's table has about 64,000 clones. CDR1 is GTSNPN, CDR2 SVGIG, per germline (reference sequence). The length of the CDR3 is 12 residues. Trimming removed 1 base at V and 14 bases at J, with 17 bases between. A remark on this clone: Its antigen remains unidentified.

The sequencing input was PBMCs. The source is a woman between 18 and 29 years old in good health and CMV-seronegative. The chain combines TRBV30 with TRBJ1-1, with D hard to call. CDR3 sequence (DNA): TGTGCCTGGAGTGATGGTTTCCGACACCAGTTCTTT. This codes for CAWSDGFRHQFF.